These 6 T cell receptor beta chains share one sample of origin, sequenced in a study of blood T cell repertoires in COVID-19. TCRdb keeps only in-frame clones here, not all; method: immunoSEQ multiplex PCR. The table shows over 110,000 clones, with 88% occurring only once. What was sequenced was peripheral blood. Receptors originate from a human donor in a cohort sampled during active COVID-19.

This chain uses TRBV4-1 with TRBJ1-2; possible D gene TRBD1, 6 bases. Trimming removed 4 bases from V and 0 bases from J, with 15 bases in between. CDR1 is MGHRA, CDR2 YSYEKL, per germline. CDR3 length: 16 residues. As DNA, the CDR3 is TGCGCCAGCAGCCTTTCCGGCGCAGGGGCTAACTATGGCTACACCTTC. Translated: CASSLSGAGANYGYTF.

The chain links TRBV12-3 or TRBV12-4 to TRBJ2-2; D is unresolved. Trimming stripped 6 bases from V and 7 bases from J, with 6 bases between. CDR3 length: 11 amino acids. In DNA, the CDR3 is TGTGCCAGCAGCTCGGGCGGGGAGCTGTTTTTT. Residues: CASSSGGELFF.

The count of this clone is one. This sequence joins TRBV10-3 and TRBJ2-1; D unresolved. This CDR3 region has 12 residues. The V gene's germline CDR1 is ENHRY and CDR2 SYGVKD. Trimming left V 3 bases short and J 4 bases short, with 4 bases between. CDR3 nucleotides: TGTGCCATCAGTGACAGTTACAATGAGCAGTTCTTC. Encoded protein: CAISDSYNEQFF.

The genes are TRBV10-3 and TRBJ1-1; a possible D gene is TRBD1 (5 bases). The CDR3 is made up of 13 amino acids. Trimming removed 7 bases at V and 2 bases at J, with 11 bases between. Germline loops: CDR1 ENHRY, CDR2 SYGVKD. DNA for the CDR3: TGTGCCATCAAGCCGGGGGATAACACTGAAGCTTTCTTT. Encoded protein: CAIKPGDNTEAFF.

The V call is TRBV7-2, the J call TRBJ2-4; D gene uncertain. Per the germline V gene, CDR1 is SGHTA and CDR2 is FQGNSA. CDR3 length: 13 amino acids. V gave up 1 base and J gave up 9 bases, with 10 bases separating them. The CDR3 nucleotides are TGTGCCAGCAGCTTAGGCGGTGGGTTCATTCAGTACTTC. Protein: CASSLGGGFIQYF.

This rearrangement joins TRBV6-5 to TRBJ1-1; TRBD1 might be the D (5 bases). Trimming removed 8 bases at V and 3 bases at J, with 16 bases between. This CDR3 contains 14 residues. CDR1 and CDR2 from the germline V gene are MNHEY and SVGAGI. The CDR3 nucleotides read TGTGCCAGCCAGCGGGCAGGGACTGACACTGAAGCTTTCTTT. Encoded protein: CASQRAGTDTEAFF.